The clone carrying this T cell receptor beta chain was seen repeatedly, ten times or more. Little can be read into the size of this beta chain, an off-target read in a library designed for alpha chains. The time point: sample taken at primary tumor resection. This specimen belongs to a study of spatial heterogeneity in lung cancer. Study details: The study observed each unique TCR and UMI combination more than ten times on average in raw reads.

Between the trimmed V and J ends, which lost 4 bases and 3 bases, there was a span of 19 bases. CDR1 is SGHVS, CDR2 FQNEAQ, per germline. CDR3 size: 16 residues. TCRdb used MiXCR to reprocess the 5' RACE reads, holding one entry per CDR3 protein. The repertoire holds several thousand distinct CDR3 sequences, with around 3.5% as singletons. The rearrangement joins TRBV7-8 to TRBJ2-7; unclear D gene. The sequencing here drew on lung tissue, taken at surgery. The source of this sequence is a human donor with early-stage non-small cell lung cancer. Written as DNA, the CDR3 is TGTGCCAGCAGCTCTAGGCCGGGTCTACCAGTCTACGAGCAGTACTTC. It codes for CASSSRPGLPVYEQYF.